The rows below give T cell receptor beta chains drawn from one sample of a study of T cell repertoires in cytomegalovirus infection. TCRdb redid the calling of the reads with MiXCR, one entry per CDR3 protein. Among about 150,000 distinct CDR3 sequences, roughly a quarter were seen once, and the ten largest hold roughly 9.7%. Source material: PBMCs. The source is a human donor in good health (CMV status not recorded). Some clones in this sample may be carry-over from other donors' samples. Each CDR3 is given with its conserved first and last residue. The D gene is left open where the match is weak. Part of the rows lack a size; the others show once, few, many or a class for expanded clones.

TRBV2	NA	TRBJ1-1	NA	TGTGCCAGCAAAGCCAACACTGAAGCTTTCTTT	CASKANTEAFF
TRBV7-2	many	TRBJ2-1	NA	TGTGCCAGCAGCTTAGCCCCAGCGGTAAGCTCCTACAATGAGCAGTTCTTC	CASSLAPAVSSYNEQFF
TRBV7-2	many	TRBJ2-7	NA	TGTGCCAGCAGCTTAGGGGTTAGCCCCAGCGAGCAGTACTTC	CASSLGVSPSEQYF
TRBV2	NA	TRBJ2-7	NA	TGTGCCAGCAGGCCCCCCAAAGCTACCTACGAGCAGTACTTC	CASRPPKATYEQYF
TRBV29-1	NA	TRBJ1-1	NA	TGCAGCGTTGGGGTGGGGAACACTGAAGCTTTCTTT	CSVGVGNTEAFF
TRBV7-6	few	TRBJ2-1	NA	TGTGCCAGCAGCTATTTTGGCTCCTACAATGAGCAGTTCTTC	CASSYFGSYNEQFF
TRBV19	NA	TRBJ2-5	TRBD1	TGTGCCAGTAGTATCCAGGGGGTAGAGACCCAGTACTTC	CASSIQGVETQYF
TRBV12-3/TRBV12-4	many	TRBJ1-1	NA	TGTGCCAGCAGTTTAGGGTTAGGGGGGGGCGCAGGCACTGAAGCTTTCTTT	CASSLGLGGGAGTEAFF
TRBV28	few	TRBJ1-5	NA	TGTGCCAGCATTGCTAGAGAGGGGTCGGCTCAGCCCCAGCATTTT	CASIAREGSAQPQHF
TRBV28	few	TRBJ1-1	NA	TGTGCCAGCACCCCAAATTGGCAGGGAGTGACTGAAGCTTTCTTT	CASTPNWQGVTEAFF
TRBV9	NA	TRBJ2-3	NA	TGTGCCAGCAGCCCTGGGGGGCGGGGGATGTCAGATACGCAGTATTTT	CASSPGGRGMSDTQYF
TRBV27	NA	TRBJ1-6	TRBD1	TGTGCCAGCAGTTACGGACAGGGGGCTAATTCACCCCTCCACTTT	CASSYGQGANSPLHF
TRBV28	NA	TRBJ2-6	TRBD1	TGTGCCAGCAGTCGACAGGGCGCTGGGGCCAACGTCCTGACTTTC	CASSRQGAGANVLTF
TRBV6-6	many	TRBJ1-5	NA	TGTGCCAGCAGTTACGGACGGGGGAATCAGCCCCAGCATTTT	CASSYGRGNQPQHF
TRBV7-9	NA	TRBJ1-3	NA	TGTGCCAGCAGCCCCCGAGACCGTAGCTCTGGAACCACCATATATTTT	CASSPRDRSSGTTIYF
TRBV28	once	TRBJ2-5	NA	TGTGCCAGCAGTCCCACCACCTTCAGGACCCAAGAGACCCAGTACTTC	CASSPTTFRTQETQYF
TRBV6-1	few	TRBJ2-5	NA	TGTGCCAGCAGCGCCCGGACAGTCCAGGGGGAGACCCAGTACTTC	CASSARTVQGETQYF